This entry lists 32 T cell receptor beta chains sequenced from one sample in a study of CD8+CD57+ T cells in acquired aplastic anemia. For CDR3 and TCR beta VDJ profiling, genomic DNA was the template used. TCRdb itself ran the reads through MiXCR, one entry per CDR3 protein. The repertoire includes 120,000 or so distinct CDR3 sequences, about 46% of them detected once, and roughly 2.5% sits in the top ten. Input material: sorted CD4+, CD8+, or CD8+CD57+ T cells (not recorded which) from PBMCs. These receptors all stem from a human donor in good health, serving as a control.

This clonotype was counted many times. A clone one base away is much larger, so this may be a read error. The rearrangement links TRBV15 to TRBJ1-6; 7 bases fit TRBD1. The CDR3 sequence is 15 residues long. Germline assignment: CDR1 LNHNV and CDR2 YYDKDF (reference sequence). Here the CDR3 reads CATSREGGYNPPLHF. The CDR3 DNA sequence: TGTGCCACCAGCAGAGAAGGGGGCTATAATCCACCCCTCCACTTT.

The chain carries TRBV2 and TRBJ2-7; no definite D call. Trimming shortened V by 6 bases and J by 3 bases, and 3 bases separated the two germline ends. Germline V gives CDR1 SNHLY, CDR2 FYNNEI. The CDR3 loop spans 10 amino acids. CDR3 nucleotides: TGTGCCAGCAGGGACTACGAGCAGTACTTC. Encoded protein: CASRDYEQYF.

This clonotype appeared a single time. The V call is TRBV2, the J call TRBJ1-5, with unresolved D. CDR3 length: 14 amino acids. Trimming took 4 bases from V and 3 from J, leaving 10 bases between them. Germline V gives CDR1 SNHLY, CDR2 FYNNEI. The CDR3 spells CASSGQRFNQPQHF. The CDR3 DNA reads TGTGCCAGCAGTGGACAACGGTTCAATCAGCCCCAGCATTTT.

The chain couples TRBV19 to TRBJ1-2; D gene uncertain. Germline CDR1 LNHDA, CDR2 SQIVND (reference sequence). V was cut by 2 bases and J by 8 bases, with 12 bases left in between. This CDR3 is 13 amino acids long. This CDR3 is CASSISSVGGYTF. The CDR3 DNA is TGTGCCAGTAGTATAAGCAGCGTTGGGGGCTACACCTTC.

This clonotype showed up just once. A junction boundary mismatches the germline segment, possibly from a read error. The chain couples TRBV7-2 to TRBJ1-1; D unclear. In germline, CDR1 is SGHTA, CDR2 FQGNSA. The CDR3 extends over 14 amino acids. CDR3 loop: CPSSLVSGRAEAFF. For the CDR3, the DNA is TGTCCCAGCAGCCTCGTAAGTGGAAGGGCTGAAGCTTTCTTT.

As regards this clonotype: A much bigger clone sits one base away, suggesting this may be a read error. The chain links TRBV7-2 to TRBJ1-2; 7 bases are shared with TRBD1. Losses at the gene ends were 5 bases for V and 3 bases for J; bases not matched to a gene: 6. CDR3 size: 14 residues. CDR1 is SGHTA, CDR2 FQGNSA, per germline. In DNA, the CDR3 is TGTGCCAGCAGCACCTGGGACAGCTACTATGGCTACACCTTC. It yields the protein CASSTWDSYYGYTF.

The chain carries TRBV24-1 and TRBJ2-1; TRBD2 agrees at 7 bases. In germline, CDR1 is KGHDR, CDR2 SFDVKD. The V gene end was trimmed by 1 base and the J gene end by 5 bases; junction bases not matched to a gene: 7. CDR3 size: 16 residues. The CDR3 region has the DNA TGTGCCACCAGTGATTTTACCGCGGGAGACAACAATGAGCAGTTCTTC. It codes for CATSDFTAGDNNEQFF.

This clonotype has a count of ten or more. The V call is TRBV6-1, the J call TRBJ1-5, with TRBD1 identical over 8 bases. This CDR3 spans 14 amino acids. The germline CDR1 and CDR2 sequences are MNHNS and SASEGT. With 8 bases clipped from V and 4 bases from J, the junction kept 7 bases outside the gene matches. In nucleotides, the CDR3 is TGTGCCAGCTACGGGACAGGAATTAATCAGCCCCAGCATTTT. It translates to CASYGTGINQPQHF.

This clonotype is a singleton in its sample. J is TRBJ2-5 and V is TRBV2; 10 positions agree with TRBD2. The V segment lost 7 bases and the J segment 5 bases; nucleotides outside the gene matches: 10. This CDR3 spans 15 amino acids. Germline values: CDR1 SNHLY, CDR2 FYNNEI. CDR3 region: CASMPGTSVGETQYF. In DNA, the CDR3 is TGTGCCAGCATGCCGGGGACTAGCGTTGGGGAGACCCAGTACTTC.

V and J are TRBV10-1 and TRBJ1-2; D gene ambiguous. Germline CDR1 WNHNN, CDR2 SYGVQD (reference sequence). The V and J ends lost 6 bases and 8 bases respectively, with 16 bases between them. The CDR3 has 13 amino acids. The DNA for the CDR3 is TGCGCCAGCAGCCCCGGATTTTCAAGCGGCTACACCTTC. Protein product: CASSPGFSSGYTF.

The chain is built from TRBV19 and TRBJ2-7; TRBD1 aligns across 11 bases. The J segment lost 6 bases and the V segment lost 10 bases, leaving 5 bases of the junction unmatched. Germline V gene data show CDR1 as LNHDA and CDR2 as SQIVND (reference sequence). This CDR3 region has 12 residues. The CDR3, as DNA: TGTGCCATCGGACAGGGGGCTCTCGAGCAGTACTTC. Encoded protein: CAIGQGALEQYF.

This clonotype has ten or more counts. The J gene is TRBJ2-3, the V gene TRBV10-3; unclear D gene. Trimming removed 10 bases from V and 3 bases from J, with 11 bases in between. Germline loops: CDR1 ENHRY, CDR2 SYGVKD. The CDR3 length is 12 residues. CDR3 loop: CATQGSTDTQYF. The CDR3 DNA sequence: TGTGCCACCCAAGGGTCGACAGATACGCAGTATTTT.

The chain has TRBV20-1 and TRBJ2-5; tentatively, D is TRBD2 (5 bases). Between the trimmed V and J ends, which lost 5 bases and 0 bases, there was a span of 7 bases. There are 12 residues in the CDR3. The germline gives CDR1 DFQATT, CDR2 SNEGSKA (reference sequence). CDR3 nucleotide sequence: TGCAGTGCTGAGCGGAACCAAGAGACCCAGTACTTC. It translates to CSAERNQETQYF.

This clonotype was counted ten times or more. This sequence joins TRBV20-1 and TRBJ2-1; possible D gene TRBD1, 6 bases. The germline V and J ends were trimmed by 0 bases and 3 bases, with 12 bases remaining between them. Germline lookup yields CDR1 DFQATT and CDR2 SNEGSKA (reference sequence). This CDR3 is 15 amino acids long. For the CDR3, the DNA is TGCAGTGCTAGAGATGCACAGGGCTACTACAATGAGCAGTTCTTC. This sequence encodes CSARDAQGYYNEQFF.

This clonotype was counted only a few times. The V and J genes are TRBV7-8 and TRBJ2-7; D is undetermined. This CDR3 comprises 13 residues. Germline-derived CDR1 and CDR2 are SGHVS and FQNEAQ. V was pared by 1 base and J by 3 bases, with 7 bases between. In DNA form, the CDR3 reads TGTGCCAGCAGCTTAGGTCGAAGCTACGAGCAGTACTTC. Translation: CASSLGRSYEQYF. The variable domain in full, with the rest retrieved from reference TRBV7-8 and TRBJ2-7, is GAGVSQSPRYKVAKRGQDVALRCDPISGHVSLFWYQQALGQGPEFLTYFQNEAQLDKSGLPSDRFFAERPEGSVSTLKIQRTQQEDSAVYLCASSLGRSYEQYFGPGTRLTVT.

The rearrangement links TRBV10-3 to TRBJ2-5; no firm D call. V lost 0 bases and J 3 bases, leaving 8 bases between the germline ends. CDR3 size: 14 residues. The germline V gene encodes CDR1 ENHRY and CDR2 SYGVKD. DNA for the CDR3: TGTGCCATCAGTGAGTCCCGGACGGAAGAGACCCAGTACTTC. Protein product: CAISESRTEETQYF.

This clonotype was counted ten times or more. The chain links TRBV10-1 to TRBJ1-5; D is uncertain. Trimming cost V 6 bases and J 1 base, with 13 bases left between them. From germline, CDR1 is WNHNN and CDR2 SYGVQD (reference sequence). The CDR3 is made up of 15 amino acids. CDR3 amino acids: CASSQILRSNQPQHF. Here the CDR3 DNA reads TGCGCCAGCAGCCAGATTCTTAGGAGCAATCAGCCCCAGCATTTT.

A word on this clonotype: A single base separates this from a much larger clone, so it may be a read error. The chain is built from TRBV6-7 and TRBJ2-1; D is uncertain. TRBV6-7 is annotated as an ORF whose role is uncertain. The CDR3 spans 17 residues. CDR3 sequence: CACSYSPLVPLYNEQFF. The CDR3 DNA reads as TGTGCCTGCAGTTACTCGCCGCTAGTTCCCCTTTACAATGAGCAGTTCTTC.

This CDR3 reads CASSESGTQTDTQYF. The CDR3 region has the DNA TGTGCCAGCAGTGAATCGGGCACTCAAACAGATACGCAGTATTTT. The J gene is TRBJ2-3, the V gene TRBV25-1; the D is unclear. Germline loops: CDR1 MGHDK, CDR2 SYGVNS. Trimming took off 1 base at V and 3 bases at J, with 11 bases between the two ends. The CDR3 has 15 amino acids.

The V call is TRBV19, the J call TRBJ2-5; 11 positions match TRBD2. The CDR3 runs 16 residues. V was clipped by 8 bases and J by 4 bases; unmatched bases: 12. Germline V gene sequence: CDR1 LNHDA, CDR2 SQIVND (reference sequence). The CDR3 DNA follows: TGTGCCAGTGCCGAGGGAGTAGCGGGGGGGGTAGAGACCCAGTACTTC. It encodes CASAEGVAGGVETQYF.

The CDR3 is CASSLKGAYEQYF. As DNA, the CDR3 is TGTGCCAGCAGCTTAAAGGGGGCCTACGAGCAGTACTTC. The chain couples TRBV7-3 to TRBJ2-7; tentatively, D is TRBD1 (6 bases). The CDR3 loop spans 13 amino acids. V lost 1 base to trimming and J lost 2 bases, with 6 bases between them. Germline V gene data show CDR1 as SGHTA and CDR2 as FQGTGA.

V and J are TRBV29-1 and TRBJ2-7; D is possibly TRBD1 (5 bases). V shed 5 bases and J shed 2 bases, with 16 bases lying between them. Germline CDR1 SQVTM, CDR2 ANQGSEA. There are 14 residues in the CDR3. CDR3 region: CSVLSGPFTYEQYF. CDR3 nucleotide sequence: TGCAGCGTTCTGTCAGGGCCCTTCACCTACGAGCAGTACTTC.

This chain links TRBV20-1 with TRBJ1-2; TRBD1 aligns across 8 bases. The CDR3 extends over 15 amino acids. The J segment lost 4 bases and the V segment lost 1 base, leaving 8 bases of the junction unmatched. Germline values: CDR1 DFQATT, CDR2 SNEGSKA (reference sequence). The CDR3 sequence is CSARAGQGRGYGYTF. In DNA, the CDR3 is TGCAGTGCTAGAGCAGGACAGGGAAGGGGCTATGGCTACACCTTC.

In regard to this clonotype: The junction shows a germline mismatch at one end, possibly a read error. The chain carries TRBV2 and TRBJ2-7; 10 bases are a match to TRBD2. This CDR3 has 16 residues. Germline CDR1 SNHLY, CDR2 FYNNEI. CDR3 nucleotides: TGTGTCAGCTCCTCCGGCGGGGGACTAGCGTTGATCGAGCAGTACTTC. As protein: CVSSSGGGLALIEQYF.

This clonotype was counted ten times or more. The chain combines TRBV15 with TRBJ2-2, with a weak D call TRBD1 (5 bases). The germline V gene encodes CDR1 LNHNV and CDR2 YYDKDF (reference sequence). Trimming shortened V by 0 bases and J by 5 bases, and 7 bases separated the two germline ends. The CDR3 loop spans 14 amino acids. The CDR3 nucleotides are TGTGCCACCAGCAGAGATCAGGGAACCGGGGAGCTGTTTTTT. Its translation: CATSRDQGTGELFF.

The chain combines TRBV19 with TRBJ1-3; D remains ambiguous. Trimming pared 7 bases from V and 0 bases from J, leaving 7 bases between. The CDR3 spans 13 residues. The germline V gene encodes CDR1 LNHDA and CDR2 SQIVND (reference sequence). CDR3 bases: TGTGCCAGTATCCGGAGCTCTGGAAACACCATATATTTT. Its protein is CASIRSSGNTIYF.

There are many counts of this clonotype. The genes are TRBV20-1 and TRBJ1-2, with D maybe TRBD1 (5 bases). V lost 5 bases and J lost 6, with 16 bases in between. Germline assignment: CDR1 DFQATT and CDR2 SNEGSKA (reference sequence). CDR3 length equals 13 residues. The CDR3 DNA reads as TGCAGTGCTTCGGCAGGGACCCATGATGGCTACACCTTC. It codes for CSASAGTHDGYTF.

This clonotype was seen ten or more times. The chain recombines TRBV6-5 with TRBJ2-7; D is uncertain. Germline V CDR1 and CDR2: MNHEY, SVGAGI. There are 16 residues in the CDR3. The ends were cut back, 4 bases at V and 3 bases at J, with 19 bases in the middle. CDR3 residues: CASSSPLGSLSYEQYF. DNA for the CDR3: TGTGCCAGCAGTTCCCCCCTGGGGTCCCTAAGCTACGAGCAGTACTTC.

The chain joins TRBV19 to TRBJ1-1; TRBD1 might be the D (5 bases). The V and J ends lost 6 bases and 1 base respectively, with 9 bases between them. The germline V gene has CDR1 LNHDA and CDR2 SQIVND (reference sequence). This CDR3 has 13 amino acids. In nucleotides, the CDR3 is TGTGCCAGTAGCGGGACGGCGAACACTGAAGCTTTCTTT. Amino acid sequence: CASSGTANTEAFF.

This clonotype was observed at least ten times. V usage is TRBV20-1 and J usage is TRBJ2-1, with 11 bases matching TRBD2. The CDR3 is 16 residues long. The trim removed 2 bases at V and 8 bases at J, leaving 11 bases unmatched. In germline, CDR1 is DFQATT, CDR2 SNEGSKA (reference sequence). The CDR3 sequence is CSARNNLAGGSDEQFF. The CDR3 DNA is TGCAGTGCTAGAAATAATCTAGCGGGGGGAAGCGATGAGCAGTTCTTC.

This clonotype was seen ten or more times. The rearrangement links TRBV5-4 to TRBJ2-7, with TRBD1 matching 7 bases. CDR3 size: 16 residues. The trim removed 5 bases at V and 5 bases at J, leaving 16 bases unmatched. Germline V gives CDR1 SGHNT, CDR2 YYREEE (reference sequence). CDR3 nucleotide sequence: TGTGCCAGCAGTTCCCATAACAGGGGTTGGTCCCACGAGCAGTACTTC. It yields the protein CASSSHNRGWSHEQYF.

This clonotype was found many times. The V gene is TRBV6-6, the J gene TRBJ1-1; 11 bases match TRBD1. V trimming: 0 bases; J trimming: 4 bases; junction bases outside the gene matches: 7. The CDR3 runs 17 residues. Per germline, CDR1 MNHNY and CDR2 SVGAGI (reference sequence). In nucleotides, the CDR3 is TGTGCCAGCAGTTACTCGATTGAAGGGACAGGGGGCACTGAAGCTTTCTTT. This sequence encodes CASSYSIEGTGGTEAFF.